The 29 T cell receptor beta chains in this list originate from one sample, sequenced in a study of early stage breast cancer tumors. Clones were read by immunoSEQ multiplex PCR, and TCRdb kept only the in-frame ones, dropping some. The data contain over 25,000 clones, 55% to 75% of them singletons. The sample consisted of blood. These receptors were obtained from a person aged 45-60 years with breast cancer.

This chain links TRBV5-6 with TRBJ2-5, with D possibly TRBD2 on 6 matching bases. The CDR3 contains 15 residues. The germline V and J ends were trimmed by 6 bases and 1 base, with 16 bases remaining between them. The germline CDR1 and CDR2 sequences are SGHDT and YYEEEE. This CDR3 is CASTPNGGAQETQYF. The DNA of the CDR3 is TGTGCCAGCACCCCCAACGGAGGGGCCCAAGAGACCCAGTACTTC.

The chain recombines TRBV4-3 with TRBJ1-2; D remains unclear. Germline V gene lookup returns CDR1 LGHNA and CDR2 YSLEER. The CDR3 has 14 amino acids. The V end lost 0 bases, the J end lost 3 bases, and 8 bases lay between the germline ends. CDR3 region: CASSQDPQYYGYTF. The DNA of the CDR3 is TGCGCCAGCAGCCAAGATCCACAGTACTATGGCTACACCTTC.

This clone was counted a single time. V and J are TRBV4-2 and TRBJ2-7, with unresolved D. In germline, CDR1 is LGHNA, CDR2 YNFKEQ. Trimming took 0 bases from V and 5 from J, leaving 14 bases between them. The CDR3 spans 15 residues. The CDR3 DNA sequence: TGTGCCAGCAGCCAAGATGGTGGGCAGACGAACGAGCAGTACTTC. Translating gives CASSQDGGQTNEQYF.

This clone was picked up a small number of times. The same CDR3 can be traced to other DNA sequences in this sample. The chain links TRBV15 to TRBJ1-1; 7 nucleotides line up with TRBD1. After removal of 1 base from V and 2 bases from J, the junction contained 4 bases not matched to a gene. This CDR3 has 15 residues. Germline CDR1 LNHNV, CDR2 YYDKDF (reference sequence). The CDR3 bases are TGTGCCACCAGCAGAGCCGGGACAGTTAACACTGAAGCTTTCTTT. Encoded protein: CATSRAGTVNTEAFF.

The chain employs TRBV2 and TRBJ1-2; maybe TRBD1 (5 bases). Germline V lookup: CDR1 SNHLY, CDR2 FYNNEI. The CDR3 is 13 amino acids. Trimming took off 7 bases at V and 8 bases at J, with 17 bases between the two ends. The CDR3 bases are TGTGCCAGCACCCAGGACAATTACGGCGGCTACACCTTC. Translation gives CASTQDNYGGYTF.

This chain uses TRBV7-8 with TRBJ1-5; D is possibly TRBD1 (6 bases). Germline V CDR1 and CDR2: SGHVS, FQNEAQ. Trimming took 1 base from V and 9 from J, leaving 10 bases between them. This CDR3 comprises 13 residues. The DNA for the CDR3 is TGTGCCAGCAGCTTAGACAGGGCTCGGCCCCAGCATTTT. This encodes CASSLDRARPQHF.

The J gene is TRBJ2-7, the V gene TRBV2, with a tentative D call TRBD1 (6 bases). V was clipped by 5 bases and J by 2 bases, with 16 bases between them. Germline CDR1 and CDR2: SNHLY and FYNNEI. This CDR3 has 15 amino acids. CDR3 amino acids: CASSSDRSSTYEQYF. The CDR3 DNA reads as TGTGCCAGCAGTTCTGACAGGTCCTCGACCTACGAGCAGTACTTC.

The chain uses TRBV7-9 and TRBJ1-1; D uncertain. This CDR3 comprises 15 residues. CDR1 is SEHNR and CDR2 is FQNEAQ in the germline V gene (reference sequence). V was trimmed by 5 bases and J by 0 bases, leaving 13 bases between them. The CDR3: CASSLARLMNTEAFF. DNA for the CDR3: TGTGCCAGCAGCCTGGCACGACTAATGAACACTGAAGCTTTCTTT.

This clone was counted once. CDR3 residues: CASISGAGQPQHF. In DNA form, the CDR3 reads TGTGCCAGCATTTCAGGGGCGGGTCAGCCCCAGCATTTT. The V gene is TRBV6-1, the J gene TRBJ1-5; D may be TRBD1 (6 bases). Trimming cost V 7 bases and J 6 bases, with 13 bases left between them. The CDR3 has 13 residues. Germline V lookup: CDR1 MNHNS, CDR2 SASEGT.

The chain couples TRBV11-2 to TRBJ1-2; D unclear. This CDR3 is built from 13 residues. The V gene's germline CDR1 is SGHAT and CDR2 FQNNGV. V was clipped by 10 bases and J by 2 bases, with 14 bases between them. The CDR3 region is CATVNLGNYGYTF. The CDR3, as DNA: TGTGCCACCGTAAACCTAGGGAACTATGGCTACACCTTC.

This clone showed up just a few times. This CDR3 is CASSQEINEKLFF. CDR3 DNA: TGTGCCAGCAGCCAAGAAATAAATGAAAAACTGTTTTTT. The chain carries TRBV4-2 and TRBJ1-4; D gene ambiguous. The CDR3 is made up of 13 amino acids. CDR1 is LGHNA, CDR2 YNFKEQ, per germline. Trimming removed 0 bases from V and 5 bases from J, with 4 bases in between.

The genes are TRBV11-3 and TRBJ2-1; no reliable D call. The CDR3 has 14 amino acids. V was trimmed by 5 bases and J by 5 bases, leaving 13 bases between them. Per germline, CDR1 SGHNT and CDR2 YENEEA. The CDR3 DNA reads as TGTGCCAGCAGCCGAGACTCTGGCGACAATGAGCAGTTCTTC. This gives the protein CASSRDSGDNEQFF.

This clone showed up just a few times. This sequence joins TRBV9 and TRBJ2-3; possibly TRBD1 for D (6 bases). Germline CDR1 and CDR2: SGDLS and YYNGEE. V dropped 3 bases and J dropped 1 base, with 15 bases sitting between them. The CDR3 consists of 16 residues. The CDR3 reads CASSEVRAGGTDTQYF. DNA for the CDR3: TGTGCCAGCAGCGAGGTACGCGCAGGGGGCACAGATACGCAGTATTTT.

The chain is built from TRBV15 and TRBJ2-2; 9 nucleotides agree with TRBD1. In germline, CDR1 is LNHNV, CDR2 YYDKDF (reference sequence). This CDR3 has 15 amino acids. Unmatched junction bases numbered 3, after V lost 1 base and J lost 6 bases. The CDR3 coding sequence is TGTGCCACCAGCAGAGTTTGGACAGGGGCCGGGGAGCTGTTTTTT. Protein sequence: CATSRVWTGAGELFF.

The chain is built from TRBV19 and TRBJ2-5; D is unclear. CDR3 size: 16 residues. Germline V gene sequence: CDR1 LNHDA, CDR2 SQIVND (reference sequence). V lost 3 bases to trimming and J lost 0 bases, with 14 bases between them. CDR3 sequence: CASSISTAAYQETQYF. The CDR3 DNA follows: TGTGCCAGTAGTATCAGTACAGCCGCGTACCAAGAGACCCAGTACTTC.

The rearrangement uses TRBV5-5 and TRBJ2-1; weak D call: TRBD2 (6 bases). Germline lookup yields CDR1 SGHKS and CDR2 YYEKEE (reference sequence). The CDR3 totals 13 residues. V lost 0 bases and J 7 bases, leaving 8 bases between the germline ends. CDR3 in amino acids: CASSLGGENEQFF. The DNA of the CDR3 is TGTGCCAGCAGCTTGGGGGGGGAGAATGAGCAGTTCTTC.

CDR3 sequence: CASSAGTGGDQPQHF. In nucleotides, the CDR3 is TGTGCCAGCAGTGCGGGGACAGGGGGCGATCAGCCCCAGCATTTT. The rearrangement links TRBV27 to TRBJ1-5; the match to TRBD1 covers 12 bases. The CDR3 runs to 15 residues. Germline V gene sequence: CDR1 MNHEY, CDR2 SMNVEV (reference sequence). After removal of 5 bases from V and 5 bases from J, the junction contained 4 bases not matched to a gene.

V gene TRBV19 combines with J gene TRBJ2-3; D is unclear. The CDR3 covers 16 residues. The germline gives CDR1 LNHDA, CDR2 SQIVND (reference sequence). V lost 3 bases and J lost 3, with 16 bases in between. The CDR3 spells CASSIKRRLTTDTQYF. CDR3 sequence (DNA): TGTGCCAGTAGTATCAAAAGGCGACTCACTACAGATACGCAGTATTTT.

CDR3: CASSFMDSNYGYTF. The CDR3 region has the DNA TGTGCCAGCAGCTTCATGGACAGTAACTATGGCTACACCTTC. The rearrangement links TRBV5-5 to TRBJ1-2; tentative D call: TRBD1 (6 bases). The V gene's germline CDR1 is SGHKS and CDR2 YYEKEE (reference sequence). CDR3 length equals 14 residues. V was cut by 2 bases and J by 1 base, with 9 bases left in between.

The chain couples TRBV6-4 to TRBJ2-3; D ambiguous. CDR3 length equals 13 residues. Germline-derived CDR1 and CDR2 are MRHNA and SNTAGT. V was cut by 2 bases and J by 5 bases, with 8 bases left in between. This chain's CDR3 is CASSDGLIDTQYF. CDR3 nucleotide sequence: TGTGCCAGCAGTGACGGGCTGATAGATACGCAGTATTTT.

The chain recombines TRBV9 with TRBJ2-1; TRBD2 matches at 10 bases. Germline CDR1 SGDLS, CDR2 YYNGEE. This CDR3 contains 19 residues. Trimming removed 4 bases from V and 9 bases from J; junction bases left unmatched: 22. The DNA for the CDR3 is TGTGCCAGCAGCTCCCCAATAGCGGGAGGTTCCCGCCATCAATCTGAGCAGTTCTTC. Translated: CASSSPIAGGSRHQSEQFF.

The chain has TRBV10-1 and TRBJ2-3, with unresolved D. V shed 3 bases and J shed 4 bases, with 11 bases lying between them. This CDR3 spans 14 amino acids. CDR1 WNHNN and CDR2 SYGVQD come from the germline V gene (reference sequence). DNA for the CDR3: TGCGCCAGCAGTGATCCCCCCCAAGCAGATACGCAGTATTTT. Amino acids: CASSDPPQADTQYF.

This chain joins TRBV18 and TRBJ2-7; 8 bases fit TRBD2. The ends lost 5 bases at V and 9 bases at J; junction bases unmatched: 18. The CDR3 length is 16 residues. CDR1 and CDR2 (germline): KGHSH, LQKENI. The CDR3 here is CASSTLAGLVPLGQYF. CDR3 coding DNA: TGTGCCAGCTCAACTCTAGCGGGCCTCGTACCGCTTGGGCAGTACTTC.

The chain recombines TRBV19 with TRBJ1-5; TRBD1 matches 7 bases. The CDR3 sequence is 14 residues long. The V gene end was trimmed by 5 bases and the J gene end by 8 bases; junction bases not matched to a gene: 9. The germline V gene has CDR1 LNHDA and CDR2 SQIVND (reference sequence). The CDR3 bases are TGTGCCAGTAGTCTCGACAGGGACCTAAAGCCCCAGCATTTT. Amino acid sequence: CASSLDRDLKPQHF.

V usage is TRBV27 and J usage is TRBJ2-3; 10 nucleotides line up with TRBD2. V gave up 6 bases and J gave up 4 bases; unmatched junction bases: 7. The germline gives CDR1 MNHEY, CDR2 SMNVEV (reference sequence). CDR3 length: 15 amino acids. CDR3 DNA: TGTGCCAGCAGGGTAGCTAGCGGGAGTTCAGATACGCAGTATTTT. This codes for CASRVASGSSDTQYF.

About this clone itself: Mismatch with germline at one junction end may stem from a read error. The chain couples TRBV5-6 to TRBJ1-2; perhaps TRBD1 as D (5 bases). CDR1 is SGHDT, CDR2 YYEEEE, per germline. This CDR3 is built from 11 residues. CDR3 in amino acids: CASSLERGILF. The DNA for the CDR3 is TGTGCCAGCAGCTTGGAACGGGGGATCCTTTTC.

The chain is built from TRBV4-2 and TRBJ1-5, with D unclear. The V end lost 1 base, the J end lost 3 bases, and 10 bases lay between the germline ends. The CDR3 sequence is 15 residues long. CDR1 is LGHNA and CDR2 is YNFKEQ in the germline V gene. The CDR3 here is CASSQVDGPNQPQHF. CDR3 sequence (DNA): TGTGCCAGCAGCCAAGTGGACGGCCCCAATCAGCCCCAGCATTTT.

The chain employs TRBV13 and TRBJ2-5; 12 bases are shared with TRBD2. Losses at the gene ends were 0 bases for V and 2 bases for J; bases not matched to a gene: 4. Germline values: CDR1 PRHDT, CDR2 FYEKMQ (reference sequence). This CDR3 contains 17 residues. The CDR3 DNA reads TGTGCCAGCAGCTTAGGACTAGCGGGAGGAATTCAAGAGACCCAGTACTTC. It encodes CASSLGLAGGIQETQYF. Variable domain in full (rest from reference TRBV13 and TRBJ2-5): AAGVIQSPRHLIKEKRETATLKCYPIPRHDTVYWYQQGPGQDPQFLISFYEKMQSDKGSIPDRFSAQQFSDYHSELNMSSLELGDSALYFCASSLGLAGGIQETQYFGPGTRLLVL.

This clone was picked up a small number of times. The V call is TRBV30, the J call TRBJ1-4; D unresolved. V was shortened by 7 bases and J by 3 bases, with 3 bases between the two germline ends. The germline V gene has CDR1 GTSNPN and CDR2 SVGIG (reference sequence). This CDR3 has 10 residues. The CDR3 region is CASSNEKLFF. The CDR3, as DNA: TGTGCCTCATCTAATGAAAAACTGTTTTTT.